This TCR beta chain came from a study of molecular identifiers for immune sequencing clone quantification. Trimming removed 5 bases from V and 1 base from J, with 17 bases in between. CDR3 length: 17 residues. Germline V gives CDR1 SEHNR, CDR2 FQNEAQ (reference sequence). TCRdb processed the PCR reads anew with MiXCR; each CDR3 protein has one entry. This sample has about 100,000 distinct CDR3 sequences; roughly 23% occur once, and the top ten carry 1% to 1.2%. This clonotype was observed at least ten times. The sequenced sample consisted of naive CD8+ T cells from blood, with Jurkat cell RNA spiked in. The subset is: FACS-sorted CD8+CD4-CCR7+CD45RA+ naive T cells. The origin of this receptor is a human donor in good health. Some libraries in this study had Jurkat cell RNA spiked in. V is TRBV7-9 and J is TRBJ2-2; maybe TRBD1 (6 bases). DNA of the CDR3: TGTGCCAGCAGCCAGAGGTCCGGCAGGGGGAACACCGGGGAGCTGTTTTTT. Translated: CASSQRSGRGNTGELFF.